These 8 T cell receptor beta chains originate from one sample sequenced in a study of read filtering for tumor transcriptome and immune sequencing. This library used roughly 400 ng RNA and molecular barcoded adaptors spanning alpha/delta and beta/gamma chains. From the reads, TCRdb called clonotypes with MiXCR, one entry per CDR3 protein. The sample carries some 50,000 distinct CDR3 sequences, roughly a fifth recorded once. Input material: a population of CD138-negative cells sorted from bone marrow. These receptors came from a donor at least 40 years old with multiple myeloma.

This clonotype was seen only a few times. CDR3 protein: CATEEGAGETQYF. The CDR3 coding sequence is TGTGCCACTGAGGAAGGGGCAGGAGAGACCCAGTACTTC. The J gene is TRBJ2-5, the V gene TRBV24-1, with D possibly TRBD1 on 5 matching bases. The V gene's germline CDR1 is KGHDR and CDR2 SFDVKD. The CDR3 consists of 13 residues. V shed 10 bases and J shed 4 bases, with 15 bases lying between them.

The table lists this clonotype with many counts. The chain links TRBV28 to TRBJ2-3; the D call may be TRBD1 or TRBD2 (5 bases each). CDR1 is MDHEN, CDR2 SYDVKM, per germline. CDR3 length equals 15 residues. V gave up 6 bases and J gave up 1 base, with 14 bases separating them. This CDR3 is CASSLNLGGTDTQYF. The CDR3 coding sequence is TGTGCCAGCAGCCTTAACCTGGGGGGCACAGATACGCAGTATTTT.

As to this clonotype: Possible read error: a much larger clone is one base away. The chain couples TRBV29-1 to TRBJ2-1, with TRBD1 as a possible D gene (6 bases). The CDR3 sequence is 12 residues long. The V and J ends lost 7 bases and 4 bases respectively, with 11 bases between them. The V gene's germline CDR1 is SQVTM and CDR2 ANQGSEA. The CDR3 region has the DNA TGCAGCGCTTGGACAGCTTACAATGAGCAGTTCTTC. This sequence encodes CSAWTAYNEQFF.

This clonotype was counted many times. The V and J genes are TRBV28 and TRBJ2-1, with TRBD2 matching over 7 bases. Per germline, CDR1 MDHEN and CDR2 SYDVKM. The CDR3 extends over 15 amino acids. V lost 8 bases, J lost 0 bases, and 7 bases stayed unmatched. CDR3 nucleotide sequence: TGTGCCAGCGCTGAGGGAGGGCCCTCCTACAATGAGCAGTTCTTC. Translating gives CASAEGGPSYNEQFF.

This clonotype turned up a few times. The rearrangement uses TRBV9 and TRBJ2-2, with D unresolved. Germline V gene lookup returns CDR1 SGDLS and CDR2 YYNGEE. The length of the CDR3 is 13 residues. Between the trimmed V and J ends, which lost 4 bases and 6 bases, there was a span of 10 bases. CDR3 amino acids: CASSTDPSGELFF. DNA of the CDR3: TGTGCCAGCAGCACCGATCCTTCCGGGGAGCTGTTTTTT.

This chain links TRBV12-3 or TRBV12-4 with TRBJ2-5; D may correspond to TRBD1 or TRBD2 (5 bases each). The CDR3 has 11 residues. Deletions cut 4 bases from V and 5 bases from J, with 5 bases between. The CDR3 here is CASSWGETQYF. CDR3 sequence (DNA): TGTGCCAGCAGTTGGGGGGAGACCCAGTACTTC.

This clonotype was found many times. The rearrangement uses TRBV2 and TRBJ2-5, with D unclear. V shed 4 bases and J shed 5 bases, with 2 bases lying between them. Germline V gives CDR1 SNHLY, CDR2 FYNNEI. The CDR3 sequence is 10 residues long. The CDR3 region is CASSVETQYF. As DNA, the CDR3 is TGTGCCAGCAGTGTGGAGACCCAGTACTTC.

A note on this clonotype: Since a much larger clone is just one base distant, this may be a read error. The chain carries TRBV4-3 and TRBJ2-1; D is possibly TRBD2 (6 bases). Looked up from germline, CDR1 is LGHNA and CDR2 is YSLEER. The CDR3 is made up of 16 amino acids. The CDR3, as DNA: TGCGCCAGCGGCCAGGCCGGGACTGCAGACTACAATGAGCAGTTCTTC. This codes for CASGQAGTADYNEQFF.